The 19 T cell receptor beta chains in this list originate from one sample, sequenced in a study of blood T cell repertoires in COVID-19. The method was immunoSEQ multiplex PCR; TCRdb's version includes in-frame clones alone and lacks a portion of them. The table lists under 300,000 clones, roughly 80% of them singletons. Sequencing was carried out using peripheral blood. The origin of the receptors is a woman in her late teens or twenties with acute or convalescent COVID-19.

V is TRBV5-1 and J is TRBJ1-6; D not resolved. The CDR3 has 14 residues. V gave up 0 bases and J gave up 5 bases, with 6 bases separating them. Germline CDR1 SGHRS, CDR2 YFSETQ. CDR3: CASSLAVDNSPLHF. The CDR3 DNA sequence: TGCGCCAGCAGCTTGGCGGTGGATAATTCACCCCTCCACTTT.

The J gene is TRBJ1-1, the V gene TRBV6-2 or TRBV6-3; D may be TRBD1 (6 bases). Germline CDR1 MNHEY, CDR2 SVGEGT. Trimming took off 3 bases at V and 6 bases at J, with 17 bases between the two ends. The CDR3 covers 15 residues. CDR3 bases: TGTGCCAGCAGTTATGCCGTAACGACAGGCCCTGAAGCTTTCTTT. It specifies CASSYAVTTGPEAFF.

This chain joins TRBV9 and TRBJ2-1; 8 nucleotides match TRBD2. The J segment lost 3 bases and the V segment lost 4 bases, leaving 9 bases of the junction unmatched. This CDR3 region has 16 residues. Germline-derived CDR1 and CDR2 are SGDLS and YYNGEE. The CDR3 sequence is CASSSPGLESYNEQFF. The CDR3, as DNA: TGTGCCAGCAGCTCTCCGGGACTAGAAAGCTACAATGAGCAGTTCTTC. Combining the CDR3 with reference TRBV9 and TRBJ2-1 gives the whole variable domain DSGVTQTPKHLITATGQRVTLRCSPRSGDLSVYWYQQSLDQGLQFLIQYYNGEERAKGNILERFSAQQFPDLHSELNLSSLELGDSALYFCASSSPGLESYNEQFFGPGTRLTVL.

This chain uses TRBV9 with TRBJ2-2, with D unclear. The germline gives CDR1 SGDLS, CDR2 YYNGEE. The CDR3 spans 13 residues. Trimming pared 0 bases from V and 7 bases from J, leaving 7 bases between. The CDR3 DNA is TGTGCCAGCAGCGTAGCTAGGAACGGGGAGCTGTTTTTT. Its translation is CASSVARNGELFF. Supplemented by reference TRBV9 and TRBJ2-2, the full variable domain reads DSGVTQTPKHLITATGQRVTLRCSPRSGDLSVYWYQQSLDQGLQFLIQYYNGEERAKGNILERFSAQQFPDLHSELNLSSLELGDSALYFCASSVARNGELFFGEGSRLTVL.

The chain is built from TRBV28 and TRBJ1-1, with 7 bases identical to TRBD1. The CDR3 has 16 amino acids. CDR1 is MDHEN and CDR2 is SYDVKM in the germline V gene. With 3 bases clipped from V and 0 bases from J, the junction kept 7 bases outside the gene matches. The CDR3 DNA reads as TGTGCCAGCAGTTTGGACAGGTGGCCCTTGAACACTGAAGCTTTCTTT. This translates into CASSLDRWPLNTEAFF.

The chain is built from TRBV19 and TRBJ2-2, with D possibly matching TRBD1 (6 bases). There are 14 residues in the CDR3. Germline V lookup: CDR1 LNHDA, CDR2 SQIVND (reference sequence). V was cut by 5 bases and J by 5 bases, with 12 bases left in between. The CDR3 protein is CASSSPGATGELFF. Here the CDR3 DNA reads TGTGCCAGTAGTTCCCCAGGGGCGACCGGGGAGCTGTTTTTT.

The CDR3 reads CASSLIRPSGYNEQFF. CDR3 coding DNA: TGTGCCAGCAGCTTGATTAGGCCTAGCGGCTACAATGAGCAGTTCTTC. The V gene is TRBV5-4, the J gene TRBJ2-1; TRBD2 agrees at 7 bases. This CDR3 contains 16 residues. Germline V CDR1 and CDR2: SGHNT, YYREEE (reference sequence). V was clipped by 1 base and J by 3 bases; unmatched bases: 7.

This clone was detected only a few times. The rearrangement uses TRBV28 and TRBJ1-1, with 8 bases aligning to TRBD1. J lost 7 bases, V lost 6 bases, and 4 bases had no gene match. Germline CDR1 reads MDHEN; CDR2 reads SYDVKM. This CDR3 spans 12 amino acids. The chain's CDR3 is CASRTGAIEAFF. The CDR3, as DNA: TGTGCCAGCAGGACAGGGGCTATTGAAGCTTTCTTT.

The chain employs TRBV5-4 and TRBJ1-1; D is uncertain. Germline V gene data show CDR1 as SGHNT and CDR2 as YYREEE (reference sequence). V dropped 0 bases and J dropped 7 bases, with 7 bases sitting between them. The CDR3 spans 12 residues. CDR3 sequence (DNA): TGTGCCAGCAGCTTGGCGGGGATTGAAGCTTTCTTT. This sequence encodes CASSLAGIEAFF. The full variable domain, with the rest looked up from reference TRBV5-4 and TRBJ1-1, is ETGVTQSPTHLIKTRGQQVTLRCSSQSGHNTVSWYQQALGQGPQFIFQYYREEENGRGNFPPRFSGLQFPNYSSELNVNALELDDSALYLCASSLAGIEAFFGQGTRLTVV.

The chain has TRBV6-5 and TRBJ2-1; 9 positions match TRBD2. Germline loops: CDR1 MNHEY, CDR2 SVGAGI. This CDR3 spans 15 amino acids. Trimming cost V 5 bases and J 4 bases; bases outside gene matches: 6. The CDR3 bases are TGTGCCAGCAGTCCTCGGACTAGCGAATACAATGAGCAGTTCTTC. Protein sequence: CASSPRTSEYNEQFF.

V gene TRBV27 combines with J gene TRBJ1-2; TRBD1 agrees at 12 bases. The V and J ends lost 4 bases and 4 bases, in that order; junction bases with no gene match: 7. Germline loops: CDR1 MNHEY, CDR2 SMNVEV (reference sequence). The CDR3 has 16 amino acids. The CDR3 is CASSSPGTGGIYGYTF. In DNA, the CDR3 is TGTGCCAGCAGTTCACCAGGGACAGGGGGCATCTATGGCTACACCTTC.

V gene TRBV2 combines with J gene TRBJ2-1, with D tentatively TRBD2 (5 bases). The CDR3 sequence is 13 residues long. Germline V gene data show CDR1 as SNHLY and CDR2 as FYNNEI. V gave up 4 bases and J gave up 4 bases, with 8 bases separating them. CDR3 sequence reads: CASSVAGYNEQFF. For the CDR3, the DNA is TGTGCCAGCAGTGTTGCGGGTTACAATGAGCAGTTCTTC.

The chain recombines TRBV11-3 with TRBJ2-7; D may be TRBD1 (5 bases). Germline-derived CDR1 and CDR2 are SGHNT and YENEEA. The CDR3 has 12 amino acids. The germline V and J ends were trimmed by 4 bases and 3 bases, with 7 bases remaining between them. In DNA, the CDR3 is TGTGCCAGCAGCTCCGACAGCTACGAGCAGTACTTC. The encoded protein is CASSSDSYEQYF.

This clone was seen only once. CDR3 protein: CASSSSGREDTQYF. The CDR3, as DNA: TGTGCCAGCAGCTCGAGCGGGAGGGAAGATACGCAGTATTTT. This chain uses TRBV11-3 with TRBJ2-3; 10 nucleotides agree with TRBD2. V lost 4 bases to trimming and J lost 5 bases; unmatched junction nucleotides: 3. Germline V gives CDR1 SGHNT, CDR2 YENEEA. This CDR3 is 14 amino acids long.

Only one count was recorded for this clone. The genes are TRBV3-1 (or the pseudogene TRBV3-2) and TRBJ2-3; 8 bases agree with TRBD2. Germline lookup yields CDR1 LGHDT and CDR2 YNNKEL (reference sequence). The CDR3 is 15 residues long. Losses at the gene ends were 4 bases for V and 6 bases for J; bases not matched to a gene: 9. The CDR3 DNA is TGTGCCAGCAGCCCCTTTGGACTAGCAGGGGATACGCAGTATTTT. Translated, it gives CASSPFGLAGDTQYF.

This CDR3 reads CASSPLATINNEQFF. CDR3 nucleotide sequence: TGTGCCAGTAGTCCCCTAGCGACGATAAACAATGAGCAGTTCTTC. The genes are TRBV19 and TRBJ2-1; possibly TRBD2 for D (6 bases). Trimming left V 5 bases short and J 5 bases short, with 16 bases between. The germline CDR1 and CDR2 sequences are LNHDA and SQIVND (reference sequence). The CDR3 sequence is 15 residues long.

This clone has more than one count but fewer than ten. The chain has TRBV27 and TRBJ1-6; D possibly corresponds to TRBD1 (6 bases). V lost 5 bases and J lost 0, with 17 bases in between. CDR1 MNHEY and CDR2 SMNVEV come from the germline V gene (reference sequence). The CDR3 totals 18 residues. This CDR3 reads CASSLTFQGSSYNSPLHF. Here the CDR3 DNA reads TGTGCCAGCAGTCTAACGTTCCAGGGGAGCTCCTATAATTCACCCCTCCACTTT.

This rearrangement joins TRBV19 to TRBJ1-2; 9 nucleotides agree with TRBD1. V was pared by 6 bases and J by 7 bases, with 9 bases of the junction left unmatched. The CDR3 totals 14 residues. Germline lookup yields CDR1 LNHDA and CDR2 SQIVND (reference sequence). CDR3 DNA: TGTGCCAGTAGATCAGGACAGGGGAGGTTTGGCTACACCTTC. Protein: CASRSGQGRFGYTF.

The V call is TRBV5-6, the J call TRBJ2-1; no clear D gene. V was pared by 0 bases and J by 8 bases, with 9 bases between. CDR3 length: 13 residues. Germline CDR1 and CDR2: SGHDT and YYEEEE. The CDR3 spells CASSLGPYDEQFF. CDR3 bases: TGTGCCAGCAGCTTGGGTCCCTATGATGAGCAGTTCTTC.